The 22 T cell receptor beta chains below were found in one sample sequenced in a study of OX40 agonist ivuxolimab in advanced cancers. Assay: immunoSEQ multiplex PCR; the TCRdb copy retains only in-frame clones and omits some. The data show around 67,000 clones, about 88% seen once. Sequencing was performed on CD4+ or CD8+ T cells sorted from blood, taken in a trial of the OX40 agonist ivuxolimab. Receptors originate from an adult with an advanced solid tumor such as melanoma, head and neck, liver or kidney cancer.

The CDR3 protein is CASSYSLNTEAFF. The CDR3 coding sequence is TGTGCCAGCAGTTATTCTCTTAACACTGAAGCTTTCTTT. The V and J genes are TRBV6-1 and TRBJ1-1, with no clear D. V lost 5 bases and J 2 bases, leaving 9 bases between the germline ends. Germline V CDR1 and CDR2: MNHNS, SASEGT. This CDR3 has 13 amino acids.

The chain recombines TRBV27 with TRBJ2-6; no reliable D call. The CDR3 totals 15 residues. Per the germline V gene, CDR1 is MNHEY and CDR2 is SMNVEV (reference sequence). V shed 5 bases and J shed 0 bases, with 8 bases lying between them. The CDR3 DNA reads TGTGCCAGCAGTCTCACCCGCTCTGGGGCCAACGTCCTGACTTTC. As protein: CASSLTRSGANVLTF.

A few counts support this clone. The CDR3 DNA follows: TGTGCCAGCAGTTACTCGGGGGATATTGGCTACACCTTC. This sequence encodes CASSYSGDIGYTF. This chain connects TRBV6-5 to TRBJ1-2, with D perhaps matching TRBD1 (5 bases). The CDR3 loop spans 13 amino acids. Trimming left V 0 bases short and J 7 bases short, with 9 bases between. CDR1 and CDR2 (germline): MNHEY, SVGAGI.

CDR3 nucleotide sequence: TGCGCCAGCAGCCAAGAATCGGCAGGGCCAGAGACCCAGTACTTC. Translating it yields CASSQESAGPETQYF. The chain uses TRBV4-1 and TRBJ2-5, with D perhaps TRBD1 (5 bases). V shed 0 bases and J shed 4 bases, with 12 bases lying between them. This CDR3 spans 15 amino acids. Germline V lookup: CDR1 MGHRA, CDR2 YSYEKL.

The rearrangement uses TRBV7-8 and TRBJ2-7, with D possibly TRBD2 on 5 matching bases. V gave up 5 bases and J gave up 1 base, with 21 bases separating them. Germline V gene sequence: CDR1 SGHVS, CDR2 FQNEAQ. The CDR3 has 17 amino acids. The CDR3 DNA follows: TGTGCCAGCAGCCCAAGGACTGAGCGGAGTTATTCCTACGAGCAGTACTTC. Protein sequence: CASSPRTERSYSYEQYF.

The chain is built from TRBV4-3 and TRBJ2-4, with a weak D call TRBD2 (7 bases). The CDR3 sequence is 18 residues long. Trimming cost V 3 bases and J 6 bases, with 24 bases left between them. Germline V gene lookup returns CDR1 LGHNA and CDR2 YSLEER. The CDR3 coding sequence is TGCGCCAGCAGCCATTCCACTCCCTCTGGGGGGGCGGGAAACATTCAGTACTTC. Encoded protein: CASSHSTPSGGAGNIQYF.

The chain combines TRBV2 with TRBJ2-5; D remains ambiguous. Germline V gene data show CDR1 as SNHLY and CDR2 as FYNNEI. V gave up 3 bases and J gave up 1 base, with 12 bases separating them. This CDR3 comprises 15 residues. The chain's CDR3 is CASSDGQNRQETQYF. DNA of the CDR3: TGTGCCAGCAGTGACGGGCAGAACCGCCAAGAGACCCAGTACTTC.

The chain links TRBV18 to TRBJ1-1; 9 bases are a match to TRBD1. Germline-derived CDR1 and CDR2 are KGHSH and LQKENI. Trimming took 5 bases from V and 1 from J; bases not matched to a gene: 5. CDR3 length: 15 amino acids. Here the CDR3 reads CASSSQGAWNTEAFF. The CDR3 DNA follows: TGTGCCAGCTCATCACAGGGGGCGTGGAACACTGAAGCTTTCTTT.

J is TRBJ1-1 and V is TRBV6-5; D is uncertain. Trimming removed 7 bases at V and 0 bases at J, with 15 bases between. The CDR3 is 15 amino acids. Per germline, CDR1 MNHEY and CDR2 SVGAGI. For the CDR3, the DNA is TGTGCCAGCACTCGGCGGGGAGGATTGAACACTGAAGCTTTCTTT. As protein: CASTRRGGLNTEAFF.

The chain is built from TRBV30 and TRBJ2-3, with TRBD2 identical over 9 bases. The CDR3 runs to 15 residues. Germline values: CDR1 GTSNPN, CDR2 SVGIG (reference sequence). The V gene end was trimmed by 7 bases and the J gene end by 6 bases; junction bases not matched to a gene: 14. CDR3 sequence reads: CAFSRAGGLGDTQYF. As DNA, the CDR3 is TGTGCCTTTTCCCGAGCGGGGGGCCTAGGTGATACGCAGTATTTT.

CDR3 nucleotides: TGTGCCAGCAGTTACCAAGGGGGTGGGGCTGAAGCTTTCTTT. It specifies CASSYQGGGAEAFF. The gene calls are TRBV6-6 and TRBJ1-1, with D perhaps TRBD1 (6 bases). Germline lookup yields CDR1 MNHNY and CDR2 SVGAGI (reference sequence). V lost 2 bases, J lost 6 bases, and 13 bases lay in between. This CDR3 is built from 14 residues.

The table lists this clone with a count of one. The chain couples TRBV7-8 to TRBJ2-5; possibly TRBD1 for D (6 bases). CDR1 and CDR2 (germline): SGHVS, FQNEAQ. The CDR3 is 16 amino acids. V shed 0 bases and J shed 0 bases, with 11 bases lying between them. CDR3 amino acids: CASSLAGTWYQETQYF. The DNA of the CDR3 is TGTGCCAGCAGCTTAGCCGGGACATGGTACCAAGAGACCCAGTACTTC.

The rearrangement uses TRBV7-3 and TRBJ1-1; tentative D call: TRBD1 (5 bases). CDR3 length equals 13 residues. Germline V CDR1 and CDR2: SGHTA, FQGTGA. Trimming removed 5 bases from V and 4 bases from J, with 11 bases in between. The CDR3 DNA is TGTGCCAGCAGCCCGGGGGGACGCACTGAAGCTTTCTTT. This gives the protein CASSPGGRTEAFF.

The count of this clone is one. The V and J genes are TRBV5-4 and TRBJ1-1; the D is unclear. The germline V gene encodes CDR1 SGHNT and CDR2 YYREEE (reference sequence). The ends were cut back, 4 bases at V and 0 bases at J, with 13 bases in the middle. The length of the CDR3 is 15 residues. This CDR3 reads CASSRVGLLNTEAFF. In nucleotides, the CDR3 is TGTGCCAGCAGCCGCGTAGGACTCCTGAACACTGAAGCTTTCTTT.

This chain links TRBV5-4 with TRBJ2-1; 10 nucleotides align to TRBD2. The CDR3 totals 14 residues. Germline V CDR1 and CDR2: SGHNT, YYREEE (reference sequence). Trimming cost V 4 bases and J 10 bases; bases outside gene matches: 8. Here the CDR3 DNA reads TGTGCCAGCAGCCAGCGGGAGGGCCTAAGGGAGCAGTTCTTC. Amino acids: CASSQREGLREQFF.

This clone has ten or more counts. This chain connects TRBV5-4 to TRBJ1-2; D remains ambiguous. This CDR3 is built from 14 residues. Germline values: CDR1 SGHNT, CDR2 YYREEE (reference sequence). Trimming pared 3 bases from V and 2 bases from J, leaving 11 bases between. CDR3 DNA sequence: TGTGCCAGCAGCTGGAGGCACCCCAACTATGGCTACACCTTC. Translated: CASSWRHPNYGYTF.

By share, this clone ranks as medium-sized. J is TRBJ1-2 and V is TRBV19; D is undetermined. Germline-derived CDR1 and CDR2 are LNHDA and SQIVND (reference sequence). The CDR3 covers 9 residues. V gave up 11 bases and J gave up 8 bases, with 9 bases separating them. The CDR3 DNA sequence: TGTGCCGTAGGGCCGGGCTACACCTTC. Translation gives CAVGPGYTF.

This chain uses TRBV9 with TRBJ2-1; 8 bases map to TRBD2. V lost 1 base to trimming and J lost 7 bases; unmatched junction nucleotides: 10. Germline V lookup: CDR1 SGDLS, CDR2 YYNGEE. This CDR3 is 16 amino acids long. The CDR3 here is CASSVTAGLVGNEQFF. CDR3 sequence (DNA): TGTGCCAGCAGCGTAACGGCGGGACTAGTGGGTAATGAGCAGTTCTTC.

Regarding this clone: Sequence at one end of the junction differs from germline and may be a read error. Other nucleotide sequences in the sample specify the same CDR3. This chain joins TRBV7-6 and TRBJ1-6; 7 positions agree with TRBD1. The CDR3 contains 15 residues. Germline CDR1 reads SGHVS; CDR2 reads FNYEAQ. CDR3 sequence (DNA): TGTGCCAGCAGTTTAGTTGCAGGGGGAAATTCACCCCTCCACTTT. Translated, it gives CASSLVAGGNSPLHF.

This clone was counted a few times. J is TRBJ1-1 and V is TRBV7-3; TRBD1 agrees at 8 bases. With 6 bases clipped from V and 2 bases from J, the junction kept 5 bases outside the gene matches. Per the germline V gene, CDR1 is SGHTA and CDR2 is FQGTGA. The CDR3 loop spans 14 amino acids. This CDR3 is CASRADRGNTEAFF. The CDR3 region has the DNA TGTGCCAGCAGAGCAGACAGGGGAAACACTGAAGCTTTCTTT.

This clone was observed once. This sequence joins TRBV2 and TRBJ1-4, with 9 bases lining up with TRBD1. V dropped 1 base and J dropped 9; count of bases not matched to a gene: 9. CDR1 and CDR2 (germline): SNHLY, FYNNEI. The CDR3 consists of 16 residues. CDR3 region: CASSEEGTGRLKKLFF. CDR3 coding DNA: TGTGCCAGCAGTGAAGAGGGGACAGGGAGATTGAAAAAACTGTTTTTT. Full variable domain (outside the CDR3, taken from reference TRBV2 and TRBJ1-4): EPEVTQTPSHQVTQMGQEVILRCVPISNHLYFYWYRQILGQKVEFLVSFYNNEISEKSEIFDDQFSVERPDGSNFTLKIRSTKLEDSAMYFCASSEEGTGRLKKLFFGSGTQLSVL.

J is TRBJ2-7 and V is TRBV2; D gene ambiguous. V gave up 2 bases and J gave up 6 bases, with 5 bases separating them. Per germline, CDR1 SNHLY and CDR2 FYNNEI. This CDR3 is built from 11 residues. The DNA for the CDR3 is TGTGCCAGCAGTGAAAGGGTCGAGCAGTACTTC. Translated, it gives CASSERVEQYF.